The rows below give T cell receptor beta chains drawn from one sample of a study of CD8 T cells in Susac syndrome. TCRdb redid the calling of the immunoSEQ multiplex PCR reads with MiXCR, one entry per CDR3 protein. Among more than 200,000 distinct CDR3 sequences, more than 85% were seen once, and the ten largest hold less than 0.15%. The sequenced sample consisted of CD8+ T cells from PBMCs. Receptors were obtained from a human donor with multiple sclerosis. The CDR3 runs from the conserved cysteine through the conserved F or W. The order of the fields is V gene, D gene, J gene, clone size, CDR3 protein, CDR3 DNA. D genes are given only for firm matches. Clone size is not always given. Where it is, it says once, few, many or a class for expanded clones.

TRBV14	TRBD1	TRBJ2-1	once	CASSQIGQGDNEQFF	TGTGCCAGCAGCCAAATTGGACAGGGGGACAATGAGCAGTTCTTC
TRBV7-6	.	TRBJ1-2	.	CASSPGGTIHGYTF	TGTGCCAGCAGCCCTGGGGGGACAATCCATGGCTACACCTTC
TRBV7-2	TRBD2	TRBJ2-3	.	CASSLQPTSLAFADTQYF	TGTGCCAGCAGCTTACAACCGACTAGCTTAGCGTTTGCGGATACGCAGTATTTT
TRBV4-3	.	TRBJ2-7	.	CASSQDMSRYYEQYF	TGCGCCAGCAGCCAAGATATGTCCAGATACTACGAGCAGTACTTC
TRBV9	.	TRBJ1-1	.	CASSSQLNTEAFF	TGTGCCAGCAGCTCCCAGTTGAACACTGAAGCTTTCTTT
TRBV7-3	TRBD2	TRBJ2-1	once	CASSLSRLAGRDEQFF	TGTGCCAGCAGCTTATCAAGGCTAGCGGGAAGGGATGAGCAGTTCTTC
TRBV13	TRBD1	TRBJ2-7	.	CASSSSPGQGYEQYF	TGTGCCAGCAGCTCAAGTCCGGGACAGGGATACGAGCAGTACTTC
TRBV27	TRBD2	TRBJ2-1	.	CASSSWTSGRINEQFF	TGTGCCAGCAGTTCTTGGACTAGCGGGAGAATCAATGAGCAGTTCTTC
TRBV20-1	TRBD2	TRBJ2-7	.	CSAEPAGNEPMMNEQYF	TGCAGTGCTGAGCCAGCGGGGAACGAACCCATGATGAACGAGCAGTACTTC
TRBV11-2	TRBD1	TRBJ2-2	.	CASSPYRGSGGELFF	TGTGCCAGCAGCCCATACAGGGGTTCCGGCGGGGAGCTGTTTTTT
TRBV6-1	.	TRBJ2-7	.	CASSDLGYEQYF	TGTGCCAGCAGTGACTTGGGTTACGAGCAGTACTTC
TRBV5-8	TRBD2	TRBJ2-7	.	CASSLAAGGFSSYEQYF	TGTGCCAGCAGCTTGGCTGCGGGGGGGTTCAGCTCCTACGAGCAGTACTTC
TRBV2	.	TRBJ1-4	.	CASRLAGVYEKLFF	TGTGCCAGCAGACTCGCCGGGGTGTATGAAAAACTGTTTTTT
TRBV6-5	.	TRBJ1-1	.	CASSEGNTEAFF	TGTGCCAGCAGTGAGGGGAACACTGAAGCTTTCTTT
TRBV11-2	.	TRBJ1-1	.	CASSATSTGRPEAFF	TGTGCCAGCAGCGCCACGTCAACAGGGAGGCCTGAAGCTTTCTTT
TRBV12-3/TRBV12-4	.	TRBJ2-2	.	CASSLGGGDTGELFF	TGTGCCAGCAGTTTAGGTGGCGGTGACACCGGGGAGCTGTTTTTT